The text below deals with one T cell receptor (beta chain). Its antigen is undetermined. The germline V gene has CDR1 MNHNS and CDR2 SASEGT. V lost 7 bases and J 4 bases, leaving 11 bases between the germline ends. The CDR3 length is 12 residues. This entry belongs to a study of shared clonotypes between healthy human individuals. Overall study context: Used for every donor were three CD4 naive, three CD4 memory, two CD8 naive and one CD8 memory plate.

Broader study findings: When compared with the clonotypes that were shared by all four sorted-subset donors, the non-shared clonotypes turned out to have lower generation probabilities. Compared with memory subsets, naive subsets generally had larger estimated richness.

Generated by immunoSEQ multiplex PCR, the TCRdb table keeps only in-frame clones and is missing some. The sample includes over a million clones, 78% seen only once; the top ten take 0.55% to 0.7%. The clonotype originates from a man aged 18 to 30 in good health. Some clones in this sample may be carry-over from other donors' samples. The sequencing input was memory CD4+ T cells from PBMCs. The subset: CD45RA-negative fraction. The chain has TRBV6-1 and TRBJ2-7; TRBD1 or TRBD2 may be the D gene (5 bases each). CDR3 protein: CASTGRTYEQYF. The CDR3 bases are TGTGCCAGCACGGGACGGACTTACGAGCAGTACTTC.